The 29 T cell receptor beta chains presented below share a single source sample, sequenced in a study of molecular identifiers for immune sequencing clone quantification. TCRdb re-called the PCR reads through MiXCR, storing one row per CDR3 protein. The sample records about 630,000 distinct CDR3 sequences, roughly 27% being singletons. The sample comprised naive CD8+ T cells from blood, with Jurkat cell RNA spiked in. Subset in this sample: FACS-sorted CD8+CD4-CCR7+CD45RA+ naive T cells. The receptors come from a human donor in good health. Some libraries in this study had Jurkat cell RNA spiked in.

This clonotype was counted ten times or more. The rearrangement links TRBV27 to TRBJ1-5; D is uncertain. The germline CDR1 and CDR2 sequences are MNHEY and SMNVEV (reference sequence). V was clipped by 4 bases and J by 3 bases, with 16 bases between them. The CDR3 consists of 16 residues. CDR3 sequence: CASSSLNGFPNQPQHF. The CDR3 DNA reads TGTGCCAGCAGTTCGCTCAACGGGTTTCCCAATCAGCCCCAGCATTTT.

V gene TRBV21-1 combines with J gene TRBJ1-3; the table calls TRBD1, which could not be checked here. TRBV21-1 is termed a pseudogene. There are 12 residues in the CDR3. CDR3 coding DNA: TGTGCCAGCACCCCCCTAGGGAACACCATATATTTT. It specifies CASTPLGNTIYF.

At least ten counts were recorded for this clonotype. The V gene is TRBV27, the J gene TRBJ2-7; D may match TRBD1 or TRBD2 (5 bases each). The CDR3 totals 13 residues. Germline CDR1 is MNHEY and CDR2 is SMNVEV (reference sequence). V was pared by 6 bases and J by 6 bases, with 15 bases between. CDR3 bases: TGTGCCAGCAGAACTAGTTGGGGCGGCGAGCAGTACTTC. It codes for CASRTSWGGEQYF.

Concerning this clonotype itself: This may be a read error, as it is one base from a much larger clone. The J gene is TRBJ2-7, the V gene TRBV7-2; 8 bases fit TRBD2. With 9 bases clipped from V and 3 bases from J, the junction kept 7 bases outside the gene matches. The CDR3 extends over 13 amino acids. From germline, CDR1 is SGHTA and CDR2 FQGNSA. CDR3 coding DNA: TGTGCCAGTCGACTAGCGAGAAACTACGAGCAGTACTTC. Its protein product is CASRLARNYEQYF. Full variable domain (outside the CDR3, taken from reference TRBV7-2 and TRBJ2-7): GAGVSQSPSNKVTEKGKDVELRCDPISGHTALYWYRQSLGQGLEFLIYFQGNSAPDKSGLPSDRFSAERTGGSVSTLTIQRTQQEDSAVYLCASRLARNYEQYFGPGTRLTVT.

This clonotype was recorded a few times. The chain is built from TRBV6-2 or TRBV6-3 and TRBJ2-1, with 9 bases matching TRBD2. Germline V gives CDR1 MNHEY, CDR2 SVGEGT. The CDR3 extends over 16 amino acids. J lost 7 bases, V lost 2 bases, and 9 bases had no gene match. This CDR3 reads CASSYPPGTSINEQFF. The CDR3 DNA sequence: TGTGCCAGCAGTTACCCCCCCGGGACTAGCATTAATGAGCAGTTCTTC.

The CDR3 sequence is CASSTRTSGGLYEQYF. Here the CDR3 DNA reads TGTGCCAGCAGCACCCGGACTAGCGGGGGACTCTACGAGCAGTACTTC. V usage is TRBV14 and J usage is TRBJ2-7; 13 nucleotides match TRBD2. The junction had 7 bases not matched to a gene; V was cut back by 5 bases and J by 3 bases. The CDR3 loop spans 16 amino acids. Germline CDR1 SGHDN, CDR2 FVKESK. Variable domain in full (rest from reference TRBV14 and TRBJ2-7): EAGVTQFPSHSVIEKGQTVTLRCDPISGHDNLYWYRRVMGKEIKFLLHFVKESKQDESGMPNNRFLAERTGGTYSTLKVQPAELEDSGVYFCASSTRTSGGLYEQYFGPGTRLTVT.

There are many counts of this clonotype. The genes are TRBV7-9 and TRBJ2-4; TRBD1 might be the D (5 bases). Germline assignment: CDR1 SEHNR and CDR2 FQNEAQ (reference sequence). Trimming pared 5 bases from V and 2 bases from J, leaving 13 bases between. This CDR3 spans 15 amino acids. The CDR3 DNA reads TGTGCCAGCAGCCCCCTGGCAGGGCCCAAAAACATTCAGTACTTC. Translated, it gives CASSPLAGPKNIQYF.

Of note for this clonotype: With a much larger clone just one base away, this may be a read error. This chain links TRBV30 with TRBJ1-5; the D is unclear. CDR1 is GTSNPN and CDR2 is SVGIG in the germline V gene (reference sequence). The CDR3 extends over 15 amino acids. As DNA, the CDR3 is TGTGCCCGGAGTGTACGGAACCGTGGAGACCAGCCCCAGCATTTT. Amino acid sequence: CARSVRNRGDQPQHF. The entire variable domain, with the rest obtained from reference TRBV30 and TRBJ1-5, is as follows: SQTIHQWPATLVQPVGSPLSLECTVEGTSNPNLYWYRQAAGRGLQLLFYSVGIGQISSEVPQNLSASRPQDRQFILSSKKLLLSDSGFYLCARSVRNRGDQPQHFGDGTRLSIL.

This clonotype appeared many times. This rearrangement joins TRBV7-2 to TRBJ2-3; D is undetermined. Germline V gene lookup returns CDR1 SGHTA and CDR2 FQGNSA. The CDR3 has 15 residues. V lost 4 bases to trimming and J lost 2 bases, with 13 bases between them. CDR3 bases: TGTGCCAGCAGCTGGGGTCTGACTGTCACAGATACGCAGTATTTT. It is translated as CASSWGLTVTDTQYF.

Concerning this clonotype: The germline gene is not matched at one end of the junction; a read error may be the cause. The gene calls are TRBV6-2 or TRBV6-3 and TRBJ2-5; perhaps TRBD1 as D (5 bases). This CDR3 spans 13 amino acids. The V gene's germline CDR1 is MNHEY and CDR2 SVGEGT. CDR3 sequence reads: CASSATVQETRYF. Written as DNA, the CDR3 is TGTGCCAGCAGTGCGACAGTCCAAGAGACCCGGTACTTC.

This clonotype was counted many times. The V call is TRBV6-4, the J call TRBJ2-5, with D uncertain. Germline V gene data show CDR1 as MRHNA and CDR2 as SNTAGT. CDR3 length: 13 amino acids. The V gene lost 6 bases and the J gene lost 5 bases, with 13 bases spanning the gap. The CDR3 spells CASSFLRLETQYF. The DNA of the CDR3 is TGTGCCAGCAGCTTTCTCAGGCTCGAGACCCAGTACTTC.

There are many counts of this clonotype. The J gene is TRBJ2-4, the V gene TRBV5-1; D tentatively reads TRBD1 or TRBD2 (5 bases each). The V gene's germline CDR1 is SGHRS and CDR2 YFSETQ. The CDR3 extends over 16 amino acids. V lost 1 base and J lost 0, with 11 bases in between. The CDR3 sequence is CASSLTLGTAKNIQYF. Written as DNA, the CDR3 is TGCGCCAGCAGCTTGACCCTTGGGACAGCCAAAAACATTCAGTACTTC. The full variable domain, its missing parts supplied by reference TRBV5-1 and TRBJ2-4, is KAGVTQTPRYLIKTRGQQVTLSCSPISGHRSVSWYQQTPGQGLQFLFEYFSETQRNKGNFPGRFSGRQFSNSRSEMNVSTLELGDSALYLCASSLTLGTAKNIQYFGAGTRLSVL.

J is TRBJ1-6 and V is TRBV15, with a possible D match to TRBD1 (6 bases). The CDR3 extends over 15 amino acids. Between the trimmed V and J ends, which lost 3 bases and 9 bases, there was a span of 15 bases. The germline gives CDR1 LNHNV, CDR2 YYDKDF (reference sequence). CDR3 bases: TGTGCCACCAGCAGCAGGGGATTTCAGGCTTCACCCCTCCACTTT. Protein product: CATSSRGFQASPLHF.

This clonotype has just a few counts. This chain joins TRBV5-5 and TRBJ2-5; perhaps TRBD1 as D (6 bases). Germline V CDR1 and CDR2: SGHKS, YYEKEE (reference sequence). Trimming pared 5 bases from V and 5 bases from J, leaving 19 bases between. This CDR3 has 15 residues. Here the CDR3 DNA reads TGTGCCAGCAGACAAACAGGGACGACTGGCGAGACCCAGTACTTC. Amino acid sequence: CASRQTGTTGETQYF.

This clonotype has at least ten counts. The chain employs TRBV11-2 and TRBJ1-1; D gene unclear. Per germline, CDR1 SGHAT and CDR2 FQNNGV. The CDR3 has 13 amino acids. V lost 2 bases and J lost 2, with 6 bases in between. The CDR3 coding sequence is TGTGCCAGCAGCTTATACAGTAACACTGAAGCTTTCTTT. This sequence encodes CASSLYSNTEAFF.

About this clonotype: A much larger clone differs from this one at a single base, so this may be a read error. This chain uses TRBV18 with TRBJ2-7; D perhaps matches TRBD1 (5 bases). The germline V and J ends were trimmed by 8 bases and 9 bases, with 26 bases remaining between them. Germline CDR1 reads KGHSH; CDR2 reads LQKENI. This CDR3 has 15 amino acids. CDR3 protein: CASPGADRAQGGQYF. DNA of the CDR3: TGTGCCAGCCCTGGAGCCGATAGGGCCCAGGGTGGGCAGTACTTC.

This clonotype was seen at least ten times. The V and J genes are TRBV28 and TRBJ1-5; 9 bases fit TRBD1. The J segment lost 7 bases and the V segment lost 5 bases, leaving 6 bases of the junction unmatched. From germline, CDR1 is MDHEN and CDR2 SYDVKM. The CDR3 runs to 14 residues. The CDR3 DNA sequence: TGTGCCAGCAGTCCACAGGGGGCAGGACAGCCCCAGCATTTT. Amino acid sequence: CASSPQGAGQPQHF.

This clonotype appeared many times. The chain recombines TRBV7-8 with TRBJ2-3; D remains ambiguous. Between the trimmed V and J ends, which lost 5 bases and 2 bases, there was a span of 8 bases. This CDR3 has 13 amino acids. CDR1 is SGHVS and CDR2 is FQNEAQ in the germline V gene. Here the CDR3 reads CASSPTPTDTQYF. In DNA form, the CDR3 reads TGTGCCAGCAGCCCTACCCCCACAGATACGCAGTATTTT.

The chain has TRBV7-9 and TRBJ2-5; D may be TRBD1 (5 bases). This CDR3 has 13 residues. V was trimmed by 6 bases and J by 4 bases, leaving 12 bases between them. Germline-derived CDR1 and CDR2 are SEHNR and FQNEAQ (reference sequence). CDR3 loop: CASRLQGAETQYF. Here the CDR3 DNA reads TGTGCCAGCAGACTCCAGGGTGCAGAGACCCAGTACTTC.

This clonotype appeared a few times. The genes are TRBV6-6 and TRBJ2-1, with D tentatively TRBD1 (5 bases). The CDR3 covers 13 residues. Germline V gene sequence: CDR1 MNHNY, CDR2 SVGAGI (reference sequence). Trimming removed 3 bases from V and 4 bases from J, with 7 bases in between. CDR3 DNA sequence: TGTGCCAGCAGTTATTACAGGTACAATGAGCAGTTCTTC. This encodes CASSYYRYNEQFF.

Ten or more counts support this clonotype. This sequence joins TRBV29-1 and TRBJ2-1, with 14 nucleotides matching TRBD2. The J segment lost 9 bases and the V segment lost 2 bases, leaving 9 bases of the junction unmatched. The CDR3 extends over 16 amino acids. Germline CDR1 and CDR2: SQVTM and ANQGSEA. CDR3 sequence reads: CSVESGLAGGGGEQFF. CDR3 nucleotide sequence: TGCAGCGTTGAAAGCGGACTAGCGGGGGGCGGGGGTGAGCAGTTCTTC.

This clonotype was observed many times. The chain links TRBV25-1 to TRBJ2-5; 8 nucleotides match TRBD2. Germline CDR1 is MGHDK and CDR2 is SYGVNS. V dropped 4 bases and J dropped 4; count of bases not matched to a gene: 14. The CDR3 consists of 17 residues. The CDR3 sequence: CASSGVKRESTGETQYF. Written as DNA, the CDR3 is TGTGCCAGCAGTGGGGTAAAGCGGGAGTCGACCGGAGAGACCCAGTACTTC.

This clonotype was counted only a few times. Here the CDR3 reads CASSLVLGGNEQFF. CDR3 bases: TGTGCCAGCAGCTTAGTTCTGGGGGGGAATGAGCAGTTCTTC. The chain couples TRBV7-9 to TRBJ2-1, with TRBD2 matching 7 bases. The CDR3 totals 14 residues. The ends lost 1 base at V and 7 bases at J; junction bases unmatched: 4. Germline CDR1 reads SEHNR; CDR2 reads FQNEAQ (reference sequence). Full variable domain (remainder filled in from reference TRBV7-9 and TRBJ2-1): DTGVSQNPRHKITKRGQNVTFRCDPISEHNRLYWYRQTLGQGPEFLTYFQNEAQLEKSRLLSDRFSAERPKGSFSTLEIQRTEQGDSAMYLCASSLVLGGNEQFFGPGTRLTVL.

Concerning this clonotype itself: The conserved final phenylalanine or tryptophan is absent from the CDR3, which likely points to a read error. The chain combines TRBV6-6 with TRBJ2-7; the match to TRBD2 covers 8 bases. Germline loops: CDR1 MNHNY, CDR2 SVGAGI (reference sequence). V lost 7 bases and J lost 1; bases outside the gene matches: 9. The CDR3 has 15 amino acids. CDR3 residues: CASTSGLARSYEQYS. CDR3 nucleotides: TGTGCCAGCACCAGCGGACTAGCTAGGTCCTACGAGCAGTACTCC.

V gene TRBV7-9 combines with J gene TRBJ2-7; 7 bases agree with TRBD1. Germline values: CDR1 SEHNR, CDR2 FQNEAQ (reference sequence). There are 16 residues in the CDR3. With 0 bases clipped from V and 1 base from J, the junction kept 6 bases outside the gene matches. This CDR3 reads CASSLAGQGVSYEQYF. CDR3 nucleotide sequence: TGTGCCAGCAGCTTAGCGGGGCAGGGGGTTTCCTACGAGCAGTACTTC.

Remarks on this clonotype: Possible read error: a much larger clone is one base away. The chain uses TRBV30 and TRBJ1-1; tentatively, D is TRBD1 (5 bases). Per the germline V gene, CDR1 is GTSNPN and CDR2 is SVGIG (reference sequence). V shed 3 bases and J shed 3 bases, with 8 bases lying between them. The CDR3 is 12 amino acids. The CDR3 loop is CAWRLGDTEAFF. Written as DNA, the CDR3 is TGTGCCTGGAGGTTGGGGGACACTGAAGCTTTCTTT.

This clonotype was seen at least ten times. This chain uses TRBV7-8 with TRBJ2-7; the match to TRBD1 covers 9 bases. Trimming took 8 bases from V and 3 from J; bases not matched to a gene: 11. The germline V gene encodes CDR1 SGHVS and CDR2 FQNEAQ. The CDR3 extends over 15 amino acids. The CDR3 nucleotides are TGTGCCAGCGGCCCGCGGGACAGGGTAGACTACGAGCAGTACTTC. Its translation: CASGPRDRVDYEQYF.

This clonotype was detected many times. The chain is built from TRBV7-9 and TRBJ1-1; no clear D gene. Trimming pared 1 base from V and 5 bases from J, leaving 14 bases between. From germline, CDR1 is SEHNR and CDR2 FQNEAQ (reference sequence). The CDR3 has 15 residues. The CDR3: CASSLDGGGLTEAFF. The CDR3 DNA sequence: TGTGCCAGCAGCTTAGACGGCGGAGGGTTGACTGAAGCTTTCTTT.

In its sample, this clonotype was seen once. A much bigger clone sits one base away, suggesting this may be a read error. The CDR3 nucleotides are TGTGCCAGCAGCTTAGGGTTTCGCGTCGAGCAGTACTTC. This encodes CASSLGFRVEQYF. The V gene is TRBV7-9, the J gene TRBJ2-7; unclear D gene. Deletions cut 1 base from V and 6 bases from J, with 10 bases between. CDR3 size: 13 residues. Germline lookup yields CDR1 SEHNR and CDR2 FQNEAQ (reference sequence).